This T cell receptor (beta chain) was sequenced in a study of cytomegalovirus exposure and HLA in healthy donors. Regarding the study as a whole: Across all donors, roughly uniform sequencing depth was an assumption of the presence/absence analyses. According to the study, around 160 TCR beta chains were cytomegalovirus-associated.

PCR involved 60 Vbeta and 13 Jbeta primers. TCRdb keeps only in-frame clones here, not all; method: immunoSEQ multiplex PCR. Of roughly 99,000 clones listed, roughly three quarters are singletons. Germline CDR1 SGHDN, CDR2 FVKESK. With 3 bases removed from V and 13 bases from J, the gap between germline ends came to 16 bases. The CDR3 contains 14 residues. A word on this clone: The antigen is undetermined.

The origin of this receptor is a woman aged 40 to 50 in good health and CMV-seronegative. Sequencing used PBMCs. This rearrangement joins TRBV14 to TRBJ1-6; D is perhaps TRBD1 (6 bases). Here the CDR3 reads CASSHRGGTHPLHF. The CDR3 DNA sequence: TGTGCCAGCAGCCATCGGGGGGGCACCCACCCCCTCCACTTT.